The clone carrying this TCR beta chain was seen once. In germline, CDR1 is SGHAT, CDR2 FQNNGV. V lost 0 bases and J lost 11; bases outside the gene matches: 9. The CDR3 length is 14 residues. These data originate in a study of blood T cell repertoires in COVID-19. Study-level information: Samples representing acute and convalescent COVID-19 were sourced from the United States, Italy and Spain. Nucleic acid was either cDNA or gDNA, and it came from T cells, B-cell-depleted T cells, or PBMCs.

Source study methods: It was from reference gene primer amplification that nucleated cell counts were estimated. The assay was immunoSEQ multiplex PCR, and TCRdb's table has in-frame clones only and misses some. V and J calls and clone size are given by that table; D and trimming were obtained from the DNA. Found here are hundreds of thousands of clones, 65% to 80% of them singletons; the top ten hold 4%. Sequencing input: peripheral blood. The receptor was isolated from a woman in her forties with active or convalescent COVID-19. V usage is TRBV11-2 and J usage is TRBJ2-5; 7 nucleotides agree with TRBD1. CDR3 loop: CASSLDLIGGLQYF. CDR3 DNA sequence: TGTGCCAGCAGCTTAGATCTGATAGGGGGCTTACAGTACTTC. Full variable domain (missing parts from reference TRBV11-2 and TRBJ2-5): EAGVAQSPRYKIIEKRQSVAFWCNPISGHATLYWYQQILGQGPKLLIQFQNNGVVDDSQLPKDRFSAERLKGVDSTLKIQPAKLEDSAVYLCASSLDLIGGLQYFGPGTRLLVL.